Presented here are 16 T cell receptor beta chains from one specimen sequenced in a study of brain metastases from non-small cell lung cancer. Measured with immunoSEQ multiplex PCR; TCRdb has only the in-frame clones, and not every one. Of roughly 1,800 clones listed, roughly nine tenths are singletons. The sequenced material came from primary lung tumor tissue. These receptors all stem from a donor aged 40 or older with non-small cell lung cancer.

This chain connects TRBV5-5 to TRBJ1-1; possibly TRBD1 for D (5 bases). The CDR3 covers 15 residues. Germline loops: CDR1 SGHKS, CDR2 YYEKEE (reference sequence). V lost 3 bases and J lost 5, with 17 bases in between. CDR3 residues: CASSYGGGAGTEAFF. DNA of the CDR3: TGTGCCAGCAGCTACGGCGGCGGGGCTGGAACTGAAGCTTTCTTT.

The V and J genes are TRBV2 and TRBJ1-1; possible D gene TRBD1, 5 bases. Per the germline V gene, CDR1 is SNHLY and CDR2 is FYNNEI. This CDR3 is built from 14 residues. V lost 5 bases and J 1 base, leaving 11 bases between the germline ends. DNA of the CDR3: TGTGCCAGCAGTAGCCAGGGTCAGAACACTGAAGCTTTCTTT. Translating it yields CASSSQGQNTEAFF.

This clone showed up just once. This rearrangement joins TRBV18 to TRBJ2-7; the D gene is possibly TRBD2 (5 bases). Trimming pared 4 bases from V and 5 bases from J, leaving 12 bases between. Germline V CDR1 and CDR2: KGHSH, LQKENI. The CDR3 has 13 amino acids. As DNA, the CDR3 is TGTGCCAGCTCACAGGGCGACGGGGACGAGCAGTACTTC. This encodes CASSQGDGDEQYF. Variable domain in full (rest from reference TRBV18 and TRBJ2-7): NAGVMQNPRHLVRRRGQEARLRCSPMKGHSHVYWYRQLPEEGLKFMVYLQKENIIDESGMPKERFSAEFPKEGPSILRIQQVVRGDSAAYFCASSQGDGDEQYFGPGTRLTVT.

The V call is TRBV9, the J call TRBJ1-4, with 8 bases aligning to TRBD1. CDR1 is SGDLS, CDR2 YYNGEE, per germline. The V segment lost 1 base and the J segment 11 bases; nucleotides outside the gene matches: 10. This CDR3 contains 15 residues. The CDR3 DNA is TGTGCCAGCAGCGTAACCGGGACAGGACTGAGGAAACTGTTTTTT. Translation: CASSVTGTGLRKLFF.

About this clone itself: At one boundary the junction diverges from the germline segment, which might be a read error. The J gene is TRBJ1-6, the V gene TRBV5-1; the match to TRBD1 covers 7 bases. Germline CDR1 and CDR2: SGHRS and YFSETQ. CDR3 length: 13 residues. CDR3 sequence: CASSMGQNSSLHF. In DNA form, the CDR3 reads TGCGCCAGCAGCATGGGACAGAATTCATCCCTCCACTTT.

This clone was detected once. The genes are TRBV7-2 and TRBJ1-5; no clear D. The CDR3 length is 15 residues. Trimming pared 1 base from V and 7 bases from J, leaving 14 bases between. Germline values: CDR1 SGHTA, CDR2 FQGNSA. The CDR3 nucleotides are TGTGCCAGCAGCTTAGTTTATGGGGTAGGGCAGCCCCAGCATTTT. Translated, it gives CASSLVYGVGQPQHF.

The rearrangement joins TRBV6-4 to TRBJ1-3, with a weak D call TRBD1 (5 bases). The germline CDR1 and CDR2 sequences are MRHNA and SNTAGT. The CDR3 is made up of 17 amino acids. Trimming left V 9 bases short and J 0 bases short, with 21 bases between. The CDR3 DNA reads TGTGCCAGAGGGGAGCGTGGACTGATTTTCTCTGGAAACACCATATATTTT. This translates into CARGERGLIFSGNTIYF.

The gene calls are TRBV19 and TRBJ2-7; D may be TRBD1 (6 bases). Trimming took 1 base from V and 1 from J, leaving 14 bases between them. CDR3 size: 16 residues. The V gene's germline CDR1 is LNHDA and CDR2 SQIVND (reference sequence). The DNA of the CDR3 is TGTGCCAGTAGTATAGGGGCCGCAGGGGCGTCCTACGAGCAGTACTTC. Its translation: CASSIGAAGASYEQYF.

This sequence joins TRBV18 and TRBJ1-1; the D gene is possibly TRBD1 (6 bases). Trimming shortened V by 3 bases and J by 5 bases, and 16 bases separated the two germline ends. Germline V gene sequence: CDR1 KGHSH, CDR2 LQKENI. This CDR3 is 15 amino acids long. CDR3 DNA: TGTGCCAGCTCACCCGGGACACCTCGAGGGACTGAAGCTTTCTTT. As protein: CASSPGTPRGTEAFF.

The chain recombines TRBV28 with TRBJ1-4; maybe TRBD1 (6 bases). Germline-derived CDR1 and CDR2 are MDHEN and SYDVKM. The length of the CDR3 is 16 residues. V lost 6 bases and J lost 0, with 14 bases in between. CDR3 loop: CASRAGQTSTNEKLFF. For the CDR3, the DNA is TGTGCCAGCAGAGCCGGACAGACTTCAACTAATGAAAAACTGTTTTTT. Full variable domain (remainder filled in from reference TRBV28 and TRBJ1-4): DVKVTQSSRYLVKRTGEKVFLECVQDMDHENMFWYRQDPGLGLRLIYFSYDVKMKEKGDIPEGYSVSREKKERFSLILESASTNQTSMYLCASRAGQTSTNEKLFFGSGTQLSVL.

The genes are TRBV7-3 and TRBJ2-1; D possibly corresponds to TRBD2 (6 bases). The CDR3 loop spans 18 amino acids. Per the germline V gene, CDR1 is SGHTA and CDR2 is FQGTGA. The V gene lost 0 bases and the J gene lost 7 bases, with 22 bases spanning the gap. The CDR3 region is CASSLTGVQAGRPNEQFF. DNA for the CDR3: TGTGCCAGCAGCTTAACGGGTGTCCAGGCGGGGAGGCCGAATGAGCAGTTCTTC.

Concerning this clone: Within the sample, other DNA sequences also encode this same CDR3. This chain joins TRBV13 and TRBJ1-1, with D unresolved. This CDR3 has 12 residues. Between the trimmed V and J ends, which lost 0 bases and 4 bases, there was a span of 3 bases. Germline V gene sequence: CDR1 PRHDT, CDR2 FYEKMQ (reference sequence). CDR3 protein: CASSLGFTEAFF. The CDR3 bases are TGTGCCAGCAGCTTAGGATTCACTGAAGCTTTCTTT.

This clone was observed once. J is TRBJ1-1 and V is TRBV7-3, with 8 bases lining up with TRBD1. After removal of 4 bases from V and 1 base from J, the junction contained 5 bases not matched to a gene. The CDR3 is made up of 15 amino acids. Germline V lookup: CDR1 SGHTA, CDR2 FQGTGA. The CDR3 nucleotides are TGTGCCAGCAGCTCGGCAGGGGGCAGGAACACTGAAGCTTTCTTT. Its protein product is CASSSAGGRNTEAFF.

The chain is built from TRBV15 and TRBJ2-2; 9 bases line up with TRBD1. CDR1 and CDR2 (germline): LNHNV, YYDKDF (reference sequence). The CDR3 is made up of 15 amino acids. After removal of 5 bases from V and 3 bases from J, the junction contained 4 bases not matched to a gene. CDR3 sequence: CATSRRTGDTGELFF. As DNA, the CDR3 is TGTGCCACCAGCCGAAGGACAGGGGACACCGGGGAGCTGTTTTTT.

The chain has TRBV11-3 and TRBJ2-7; D ambiguous. The CDR3 is 15 amino acids. CDR1 SGHNT and CDR2 YENEEA come from the germline V gene. V lost 0 bases and J 2 bases, leaving 11 bases between the germline ends. The CDR3 DNA reads TGTGCCAGCAGCTTAGATAGCACTTCTACCTACGAGCAGTACTTC. It encodes CASSLDSTSTYEQYF.

V gene TRBV4-1 combines with J gene TRBJ2-2; 7 nucleotides align to TRBD1. Germline V CDR1 and CDR2: MGHRA, YSYEKL. The CDR3 is made up of 18 amino acids. Losses at the gene ends were 3 bases for V and 2 bases for J; bases not matched to a gene: 12. As DNA, the CDR3 is TGCGCCAGCAGCCACCACCCCTCGGACAGGCCTAACACCGGGGAGCTGTTTTTT. This encodes CASSHHPSDRPNTGELFF.